These T cell receptor beta chains were read from a single sample in a study of CXCR3-negative and CXCR3-positive naive CD8 T cells. From the 5' RACE reads, TCRdb lists one entry per CDR3 protein and no DNA. Its listing shows under 85,000 distinct CDR3 sequences. The specimen sequenced was naive CXCR3+ CD8+ T cells from blood. These receptors were collected from a human donor in good health. Some clones in this sample may be carry-over from other donors' samples. Both conserved end residues are part of each CDR3. Each record gives: J gene, V gene, CDR3 protein.

TRBJ2-1	TRBV28	CASSPYYEQFF
TRBJ2-1	TRBV12-3/TRBV12-4	CASQPGGDSSYNEQFF
TRBJ2-7	TRBV10-1	CASSESGTGGEQYF
TRBJ2-1	TRBV3-1	CASSQTAGKGNEQFF
TRBJ1-2	TRBV5-1	CASSSADDRAKYGYTF
TRBJ2-5	TRBV20-1	CSANRDMIEETQYF
TRBJ2-1	TRBV7-9	CASSLGSAGEFF
TRBJ1-3	TRBV25-1	CASSEYFAVSGNTIYF
TRBJ1-1	TRBV6-1	CASSEADTNTEAFF
TRBJ2-6	TRBV28	CASSLSLDSGANVLTF
TRBJ2-5	TRBV6-5	CASSYSSNRGWETQYF
TRBJ2-7	TRBV6-5	CASSYSDYSGYEQYF
TRBJ1-4	TRBV12-3/TRBV12-4	CASGHFNEKLFF
TRBJ2-1	TRBV28	CASSSGTGGLNEQFF
TRBJ2-1	TRBV7-2	CASSLGVGNEQFF
TRBJ1-5	TRBV28	CASSLSSLNQPQHF
TRBJ1-1	TRBV5-1	CASSPSSTGMNTEAFF